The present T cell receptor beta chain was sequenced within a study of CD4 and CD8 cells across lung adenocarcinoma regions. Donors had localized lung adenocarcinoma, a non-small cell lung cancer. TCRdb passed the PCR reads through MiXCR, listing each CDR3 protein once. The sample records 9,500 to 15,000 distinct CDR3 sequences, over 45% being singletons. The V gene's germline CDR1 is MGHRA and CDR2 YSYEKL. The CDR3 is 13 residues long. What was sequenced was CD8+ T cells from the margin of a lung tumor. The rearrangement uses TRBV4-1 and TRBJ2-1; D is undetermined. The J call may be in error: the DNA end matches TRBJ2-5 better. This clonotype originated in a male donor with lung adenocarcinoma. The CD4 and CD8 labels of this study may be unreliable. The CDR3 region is CASSAGRQETQYF. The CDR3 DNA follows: TGCGCCAGCAGCGCCGGCCGCCAAGAGACCCAGTACTTC.